These 23 T cell receptor beta chains came from one sample sequenced in a study of blood T cells in healthy people across ages. Next came a second PCR, run for about 6 to 12 cycles, which used a sample-barcoded 5' primer along with a J-beta primer mix. From the 5' RACE reads, TCRdb called clonotypes with MiXCR, one entry per CDR3 protein. Of approximately 780,000 distinct CDR3 sequences in the sample, roughly 24% are singletons; the top ten hold approximately 2.9%. This sample also belongs to another study, concerning T cells of mothers and their children.

The specimen was blood. The source is a boy between 10 and 17 years old in good health.

This clonotype appeared a few times. The chain joins TRBV12-3 or TRBV12-4 to TRBJ2-1; 7 bases are shared with TRBD2. The end of the DNA is better explained by TRBJ2-7, so the J call may be wrong. This CDR3 is 13 amino acids long. The CDR3: CASSRGDYYEQYF. CDR3 bases: TGTGCCAGCAGCCGAGGGGACTACTACGAGCAGTACTTC.

The gene calls are TRBV29-1 and TRBJ1-2, with D hard to call. The CDR3 contains 13 residues. V was pared by 2 bases and J by 0 bases, with 7 bases between. In germline, CDR1 is SQVTM, CDR2 ANQGSEA. CDR3 nucleotides: TGCAGCGTTGAACGCCGGTCTAACTATGGCTACACCTTC. Amino acids: CSVERRSNYGYTF.

The sample holds a few counts of this clonotype. V is TRBV5-1 and J is TRBJ2-3, with D possibly TRBD2 on 7 matching bases. This CDR3 spans 18 amino acids. CDR1 is SGHRS and CDR2 is YFSETQ in the germline V gene. V was pared by 4 bases and J by 1 base, with 22 bases between. In nucleotides, the CDR3 is TGCGCCAGCAGCCAACTCAGCTCCGGGGGGCGCGGCACAGATACGCAGTATTTT. It yields the protein CASSQLSSGGRGTDTQYF.

This sequence joins TRBV6-1 and TRBJ1-4; TRBD1 agrees at 10 bases. Germline loops: CDR1 MNHNS, CDR2 SASEGT. The CDR3 consists of 14 residues. V dropped 7 bases and J dropped 5; count of bases not matched to a gene: 4. The CDR3 loop reads CASMDRGINEKLFF. In DNA, the CDR3 is TGTGCCAGCATGGACAGGGGGATAAATGAAAAACTGTTTTTT.

This clonotype was recorded a few times. This rearrangement joins TRBV6-1 to TRBJ1-4; the D gene is possibly TRBD1 (5 bases). The CDR3 spans 13 residues. Trimming removed 11 bases from V and 0 bases from J, with 10 bases in between. Germline values: CDR1 MNHNS, CDR2 SASEGT. CDR3 in amino acids: CAGQRTTNEKLFF. The CDR3 nucleotides read TGTGCCGGACAACGTACAACTAATGAAAAACTGTTTTTT.

The chain joins TRBV18 to TRBJ2-7; no firm D call. Trimming cost V 1 base and J 3 bases, with 10 bases left between them. Germline V CDR1 and CDR2: KGHSH, LQKENI. The CDR3 totals 14 residues. CDR3 protein: CASSPHANSYEQYF. Here the CDR3 DNA reads TGTGCCAGCTCACCACATGCTAACAGCTACGAGCAGTACTTC.

This chain uses TRBV20-1 with TRBJ2-5, with a possible D match to TRBD2 (6 bases). The V gene lost 6 bases and the J gene lost 5 bases, with 16 bases spanning the gap. The CDR3 loop spans 13 amino acids. Per the germline V gene, CDR1 is DFQATT and CDR2 is SNEGSKA (reference sequence). CDR3 DNA: TGCAGTGCAGGGCCGGAGGGGCGGGAGACCCAGTACTTC. It codes for CSAGPEGRETQYF.

This clonotype was counted only a few times. The rearrangement joins TRBV2 to TRBJ2-5; 9 positions match TRBD1. Gene TRBJ2-7 matches the end of the DNA better, so the J call may be wrong. This CDR3 is 17 amino acids long. CDR1 and CDR2 (germline): SNHLY, FYNNEI. The CDR3 nucleotides read TGTGCCAGCAGTGTCCGGAGTGGGACAGGGTCGATGGACGAGCAGTACTTC. It is translated as CASSVRSGTGSMDEQYF.

The chain combines TRBV5-1 with TRBJ1-2, with D possibly being TRBD1 (5 bases). Looked up from germline, CDR1 is SGHRS and CDR2 is YFSETQ. CDR3 length: 17 amino acids. Trimming took 0 bases from V and 4 from J, leaving 19 bases between them. The CDR3 spells CASSLGQTGKGLYGYTF. The CDR3 DNA reads as TGCGCCAGCAGCTTGGGCCAAACAGGAAAGGGCCTCTATGGCTACACCTTC. Filled out from reference TRBV5-1 and TRBJ1-2, the complete variable domain reads KAGVTQTPRYLIKTRGQQVTLSCSPISGHRSVSWYQQTPGQGLQFLFEYFSETQRNKGNFPGRFSGRQFSNSRSEMNVSTLELGDSALYLCASSLGQTGKGLYGYTFGSGTRLTVV.

Only a few counts were recorded for this clonotype. The chain carries TRBV5-1 and TRBJ1-1; tentatively, D is TRBD1 (5 bases). CDR1 and CDR2 from the germline V gene are SGHRS and YFSETQ. The CDR3 loop spans 14 amino acids. The V gene lost 0 bases and the J gene lost 5 bases, with 11 bases spanning the gap. CDR3 protein: CASSLAGVETEAFF. DNA of the CDR3: TGCGCCAGCAGCTTGGCGGGGGTGGAGACTGAAGCTTTCTTT.

This clonotype was detected a few times. V and J are TRBV30 and TRBJ2-1; tentative D call: TRBD1 (5 bases). This CDR3 comprises 13 residues. The germline V gene has CDR1 GTSNPN and CDR2 SVGIG (reference sequence). Trimming took 2 bases from V and 9 from J, leaving 14 bases between them. CDR3 DNA: TGTGCCTGGAGTTCTAACTCCCAGGGTGAGCAGTTCTTC. Protein: CAWSSNSQGEQFF.

This clonotype was observed a few times. The gene calls are TRBV11-2 and TRBJ1-1, with TRBD1 identical over 7 bases. From germline, CDR1 is SGHAT and CDR2 FQNNGV. The CDR3 runs to 15 residues. Trimming at V came to 1 base and at J to 0 bases, leaving 2 bases not matched to a gene. Here the CDR3 reads CASSLVGQLNTEAFF. The CDR3 nucleotides are TGTGCCAGCAGCTTAGTGGGACAGTTGAACACTGAAGCTTTCTTT. Combining the CDR3 with reference TRBV11-2 and TRBJ1-1 gives the whole variable domain EAGVAQSPRYKIIEKRQSVAFWCNPISGHATLYWYQQILGQGPKLLIQFQNNGVVDDSQLPKDRFSAERLKGVDSTLKIQPAKLEDSAVYLCASSLVGQLNTEAFFGQGTRLTVV.

V and J are TRBV7-2 and TRBJ2-5; 8 positions agree with TRBD2. With 1 base clipped from V and 7 bases from J, the junction kept 14 bases outside the gene matches. The CDR3 extends over 17 amino acids. Germline CDR1 SGHTA, CDR2 FQGNSA. CDR3 protein: CASSLVPGGGSPGTQYF. In nucleotides, the CDR3 is TGTGCCAGCAGCTTAGTCCCAGGCGGGGGGTCCCCCGGGACCCAGTACTTC.

A few counts support this clonotype. This chain links TRBV6-5 with TRBJ2-3, with 7 bases identical to TRBD2. CDR1 and CDR2 (germline): MNHEY, SVGAGI. V shed 4 bases and J 0 bases; nucleotides not matched to a gene: 4. This CDR3 contains 15 residues. This CDR3 reads CASSWAGESTDTQYF. CDR3 bases: TGTGCCAGCAGTTGGGCGGGAGAGAGCACAGATACGCAGTATTTT.

This clonotype was observed once. The chain uses TRBV11-2 and TRBJ2-2; TRBD2 matches 8 bases. This CDR3 is 16 amino acids long. Germline loops: CDR1 SGHAT, CDR2 FQNNGV. The V gene end was trimmed by 5 bases and the J gene end by 0 bases; junction bases not matched to a gene: 5. CDR3 sequence: CASSSALAANTGELFF. The DNA of the CDR3 is TGTGCCAGCAGCAGCGCACTAGCGGCGAACACCGGGGAGCTGTTTTTT.

This clonotype has a count of ten or more. The chain couples TRBV5-6 to TRBJ1-6, with D maybe TRBD1 (6 bases). This CDR3 has 15 residues. V lost 4 bases, J lost 1 base, and 9 bases lay in between. Per germline, CDR1 SGHDT and CDR2 YYEEEE. CDR3 loop: CASSLRGSYNSPLHF. In nucleotides, the CDR3 is TGTGCCAGCAGCCTCAGGGGATCCTATAATTCACCCCTCCACTTT.

This clonotype occurred a few times. The chain uses TRBV5-1 and TRBJ2-4; 7 bases agree with TRBD1. The CDR3 is 13 residues long. Germline assignment: CDR1 SGHRS and CDR2 YFSETQ. The ends lost 4 bases at V and 7 bases at J; junction bases unmatched: 5. CDR3 region: CASSVKGANIQYF. The CDR3 coding sequence is TGCGCCAGCAGCGTCAAGGGGGCCAACATTCAGTACTTC.

The rearrangement uses TRBV29-1 and TRBJ2-1, with D hard to call. The CDR3 length is 13 residues. The V gene lost 3 bases and the J gene lost 4 bases, with 10 bases spanning the gap. Germline V gene sequence: CDR1 SQVTM, CDR2 ANQGSEA. In DNA form, the CDR3 reads TGCAGCGTTGATCATGACACGTACAATGAGCAGTTCTTC. It specifies CSVDHDTYNEQFF.

V gene TRBV9 combines with J gene TRBJ2-3; TRBD2 matches at 12 bases. The CDR3 contains 16 residues. With V trimmed by 3 bases and J by 4 bases, 6 bases remained unmatched. Germline V CDR1 and CDR2: SGDLS, YYNGEE. The CDR3 protein is CASSAELAGGADTQYF. CDR3 bases: TGTGCCAGCAGCGCCGAACTAGCGGGGGGAGCAGATACGCAGTATTTT.

This chain connects TRBV4-1 to TRBJ2-1, with D unresolved. V was pared by 4 bases and J by 8 bases, with 15 bases between. The CDR3 sequence is 14 residues long. The germline V gene has CDR1 MGHRA and CDR2 YSYEKL. As DNA, the CDR3 is TGCGCCAGCAGCCCCCTTAGGCTCCGCCATGAGCAGTTCTTC. This translates into CASSPLRLRHEQFF.

CDR3 sequence (DNA): TGTGCCAGCAGCTCCCTCGCGGTATCCTGGGTAGATACGCAGTATTTT. Translated: CASSSLAVSWVDTQYF. The rearrangement links TRBV5-5 to TRBJ2-3, with D hard to call. Per the germline V gene, CDR1 is SGHKS and CDR2 is YYEKEE (reference sequence). Trimming took off 3 bases at V and 5 bases at J, with 19 bases between the two ends. The CDR3 is made up of 16 amino acids.

In this sample, this clonotype turned up a few times. The chain couples TRBV7-3 to TRBJ2-2; perhaps TRBD2 as D (5 bases). V gave up 3 bases and J gave up 6 bases, with 11 bases separating them. Germline CDR1 and CDR2: SGHTA and FQGTGA. This CDR3 region has 14 residues. CDR3: CASSFNPGAGELFF. The DNA of the CDR3 is TGTGCCAGCAGCTTTAACCCCGGGGCCGGGGAGCTGTTTTTT.

This chain joins TRBV7-8 and TRBJ2-1; possible D gene TRBD1, 6 bases. Trimming removed 1 base at V and 4 bases at J, with 14 bases between. Germline values: CDR1 SGHVS, CDR2 FQNEAQ. CDR3 length equals 16 residues. For the CDR3, the DNA is TGTGCCAGCAGCTTAGTAGGCTGGGGGCCTTACAATGAGCAGTTCTTC. Translation gives CASSLVGWGPYNEQFF.